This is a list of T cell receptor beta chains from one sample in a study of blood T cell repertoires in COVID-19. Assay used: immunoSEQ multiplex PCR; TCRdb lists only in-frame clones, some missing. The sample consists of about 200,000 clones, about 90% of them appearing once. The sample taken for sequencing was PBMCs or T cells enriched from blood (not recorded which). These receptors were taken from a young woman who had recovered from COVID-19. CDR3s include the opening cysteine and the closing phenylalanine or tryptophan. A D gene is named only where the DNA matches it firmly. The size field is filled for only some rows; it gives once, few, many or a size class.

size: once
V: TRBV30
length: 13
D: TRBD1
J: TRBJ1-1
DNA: TGTGCCGGTACCGGGACAGTGAACACTGAAGCTTTCTTT
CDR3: CAGTGTVNTEAFF

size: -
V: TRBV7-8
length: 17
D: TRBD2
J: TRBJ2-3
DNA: TGTGCCAGCAGCCCACGCGGTTTTAGCGGGAGCACAGATACGCAGTATTTT
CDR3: CASSPRGFSGSTDTQYF

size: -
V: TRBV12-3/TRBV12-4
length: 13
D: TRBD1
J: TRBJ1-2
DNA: TGTGCCAGCAGTCGGACAGGACCTGATGGCTACACCTTC
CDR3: CASSRTGPDGYTF

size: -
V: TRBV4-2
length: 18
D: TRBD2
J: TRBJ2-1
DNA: TGTGCCAGCAGCCAAGAATGGGGCGGGGGGTCTCCGAACAATGAGCAGTTCTTC
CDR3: CASSQEWGGGSPNNEQFF

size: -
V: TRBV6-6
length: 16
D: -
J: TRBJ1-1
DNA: TGTGCCAGCAGAGAGGGTGGCAGGGGACTGAACACTGAAGCTTTCTTT
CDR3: CASREGGRGLNTEAFF

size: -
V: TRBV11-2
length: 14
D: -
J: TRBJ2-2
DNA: TGTGCCAGCGGCTATCCTTTTAACACCGGGGAGCTGTTTTTT
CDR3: CASGYPFNTGELFF

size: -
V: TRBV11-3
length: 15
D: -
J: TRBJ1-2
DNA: TGTGCCAGCAGCTCCCGGGAGGGGGTGAGGAATGGCTACACCTTC
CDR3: CASSSREGVRNGYTF

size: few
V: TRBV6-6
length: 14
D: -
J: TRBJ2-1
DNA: TGTGCCAGCAGTCTGGGGAGCTCCTACAATGAGCAGTTCTTC
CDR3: CASSLGSSYNEQFF

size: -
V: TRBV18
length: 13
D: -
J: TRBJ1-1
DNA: TGTGCCAGCTCACCAACAGGGAACACTGAAGCTTTCTTT
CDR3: CASSPTGNTEAFF

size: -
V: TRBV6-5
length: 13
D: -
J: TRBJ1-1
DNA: TGTGCCAGCAGGAGGGCTATGAACACTGAAGCTTTCTTT
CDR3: CASRRAMNTEAFF

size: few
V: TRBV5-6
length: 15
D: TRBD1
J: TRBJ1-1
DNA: TGTGCCAGCAGCTACGGGACAGACATGAACACTGAAGCTTTCTTT
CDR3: CASSYGTDMNTEAFF

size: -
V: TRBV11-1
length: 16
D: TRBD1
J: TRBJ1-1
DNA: TGTGCCAGCAGCTTAGGTCTTACAGGGGGCCGTACTGAAGCTTTCTTT
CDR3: CASSLGLTGGRTEAFF

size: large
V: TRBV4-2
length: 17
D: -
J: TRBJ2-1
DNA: TGTGCCAGCAGCCAAGTATCTTCTGAAGAGTTCTACAATGAGCAGTTCTTC
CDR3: CASSQVSSEEFYNEQFF

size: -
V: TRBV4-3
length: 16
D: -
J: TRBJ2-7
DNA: TGCGCCAGCAGCCAAGCGGCGGTGGGGCCGAGCTACGAGCAGTACTTC
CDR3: CASSQAAVGPSYEQYF

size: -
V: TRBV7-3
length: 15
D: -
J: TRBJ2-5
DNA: TGTGCCAGCAGCTTAAACCCGGGACTCCAAGAGACCCAGTACTTC
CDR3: CASSLNPGLQETQYF